Given below is one TCR beta chain in context. The data derive from a study of cytomegalovirus exposure and HLA in healthy donors. The PCR contained 60 Vbeta and 13 Jbeta primers. Assay: immunoSEQ multiplex PCR; the TCRdb copy retains only in-frame clones and omits some. The repertoire consists of 200,000 to 250,000 clones, with approximately 84% occurring once and the leading ten covering over 0.5%. The CDR3 contains 17 residues. Germline V gene data show CDR1 as LGHNA and CDR2 as YSLEER. V lost 0 bases to trimming and J lost 1 base, with 15 bases between them. The chain has TRBV4-3 and TRBJ1-2; a possible D gene is TRBD1 (5 bases). Sample: PBMCs. The receptor was isolated from a woman aged 40 to 55 in good health and CMV-seronegative. Here the CDR3 reads CASSQDLAQGDNYGYTF. The CDR3 coding sequence is TGCGCCAGCAGCCAAGATCTTGCGCAGGGTGATAACTATGGCTACACCTTC.